The T cell receptor (beta chain) under discussion was sequenced for a study of technical replicates of blood from a handful of donors. TCRdb's copy holds only in-frame clones and misses some; the assay was immunoSEQ multiplex PCR. The data hold tens of thousands of clones, with more than 85% observed a single time. The sequence was obtained from a human donor in good health. Some clones in this sample may be carry-over from other donors' samples. The sequenced material came from PBMCs.

CDR3 loop: CASSWGVAGNTIYF. The DNA of the CDR3 is TGTGCCAGCAGCTGGGGGGTCGCTGGAAACACCATATATTTT. This chain uses TRBV5-4 with TRBJ1-3, with D possibly TRBD1 on 5 matching bases. The CDR3 is made up of 14 amino acids. Trimming removed 3 bases from V and 2 bases from J, with 9 bases in between. Germline values: CDR1 SGHNT, CDR2 YYREEE (reference sequence).